The T cell receptor beta chain described here comes from a study of neoadjuvant nivolumab and ipilimumab in lung cancer. Regarding the study as a whole: From pretherapy to surgery, tumor richness and clonality rose with dual therapy. Compared with tumor-adjacent uninvolved lung, resected tumors showed greater richness and clonality. A small number of samples were TCR sequenced. TCR clonality did not significantly correlate with pathologic tumor regression.

This CDR3 is built from 15 residues. The V and J ends lost 2 bases and 4 bases respectively, with 14 bases between them. CDR1 and CDR2 (germline): SGHVS, FQNEAQ. Comments on this clone: Its target is unknown.

Profiled with immunoSEQ multiplex PCR; TCRdb holds only in-frame clones, not every one. The sample consists of about 7,300 clones, 75% to 90% of them appearing once. The source material was tumor tissue, sampled after neoadjuvant nivolumab, alone or with ipilimumab, at or shortly before surgery. The gene calls are TRBV7-8 and TRBJ2-5; D ambiguous. This clonotype was obtained from an adult with non-small cell lung cancer. The CDR3 DNA sequence: TGTGCCAGCAGCTTACGCAGGAACTTCCCAGAGACCCAGTACTTC. It is translated as CASSLRRNFPETQYF.